The clone carrying this T cell receptor beta chain was counted ten times or more. What it recognizes is unknown. The sample comes from a study of cytomegalovirus exposure and HLA in healthy donors. As for the study in general: Out of about 410 genotyped donors, about 84% belonged to the Caucasian-associated ancestry cluster.

Trimming shortened V by 3 bases and J by 4 bases, and 16 bases separated the two germline ends. This CDR3 is built from 15 residues. Germline assignment: CDR1 ENHRY and CDR2 SYGVKD. Researchers ran the PCR with 60 Vbeta and 13 Jbeta primers. The data were produced by immunoSEQ multiplex PCR, yet TCRdb's version contains in-frame clones alone and is incomplete. The sample records under 250,000 clones, about 72% being singletons. Study observations and caveats: With later analysis, a missense DCLRE1C variant became linked to TCR beta V- and J-gene trimming. CMV serostatus was the only recorded immune exposure for donors.

The chain has TRBV10-3 and TRBJ2-7; possible D gene TRBD1, 5 bases. This clonotype was obtained from a male donor in good health and CMV-seronegative. Sequencing input: PBMCs. For the CDR3, the DNA is TGTGCCATCAGTGATACCCAGGGCACTGTTTACGAGCAGTACTTC. It specifies CAISDTQGTVYEQYF.